This is a list of T cell receptor beta chains from one sample in a study of T cells expressing NK-cell markers. Reanalyzing the 5' RACE reads, TCRdb keeps one entry per CDR3 protein, without DNA. Here the sample table reports some 280,000 distinct CDR3 sequences. What was sequenced was blood T cells: a sorted CD56 or NKG2C T cell subset, CD4+ or CD8+ T cells, or bulk PBMC T cells (not recorded which). The receptors derive from a man younger than 30 in good health. The CDR3 runs from the conserved cysteine through the conserved F or W.

v_gene: TRBV12-3/TRBV12-4; j_gene: TRBJ2-7; CDR3aa: CASSFVSYEQYF
v_gene: TRBV5-6; j_gene: TRBJ2-1; CDR3aa: CASSLTGRNSNEQFF
v_gene: TRBV6-2/TRBV6-3; j_gene: TRBJ2-2; CDR3aa: CASSYSPITGELFF
v_gene: TRBV7-2; j_gene: TRBJ2-7; CDR3aa: CASNLEPGPSSYEQYF
v_gene: TRBV5-1; j_gene: TRBJ1-2; CDR3aa: CASSQGHARDYGYTF
v_gene: TRBV9; j_gene: TRBJ2-5; CDR3aa: CASSPWAGLAAEETQYF
v_gene: TRBV20-1; j_gene: TRBJ1-1; CDR3aa: CSASHARPMNTEAFF
v_gene: TRBV20-1; j_gene: TRBJ2-3; CDR3aa: CAGGTSGADTQYF
v_gene: TRBV12-3/TRBV12-4; j_gene: TRBJ2-3; CDR3aa: CASSPGRRAYFTDTQYF
v_gene: TRBV29-1; j_gene: TRBJ2-2; CDR3aa: CSVGSDSNTGELFF
v_gene: TRBV14; j_gene: TRBJ2-1; CDR3aa: CASSAGPFNEQFF
v_gene: TRBV18; j_gene: TRBJ2-2; CDR3aa: CASSPLTRNGGELFF
v_gene: TRBV20-1; j_gene: TRBJ2-4; CDR3aa: CSARKGQGKNIQYF
v_gene: TRBV7-3; j_gene: TRBJ2-2; CDR3aa: CASSRKKGTGELFF
v_gene: TRBV20-1; j_gene: TRBJ2-7; CDR3aa: CSARAPGPSREQYF
v_gene: TRBV10-3; j_gene: TRBJ2-1; CDR3aa: CAISEGQGSYNEQFF
v_gene: TRBV18; j_gene: TRBJ2-7; CDR3aa: CASSPTGGERNEQYF
v_gene: TRBV3-1; j_gene: TRBJ2-1; CDR3aa: CASSRSGRASYNEQFF
v_gene: TRBV12-3/TRBV12-4; j_gene: TRBJ1-2; CDR3aa: CASSPGDRPYGYTF
v_gene: TRBV11-2; j_gene: TRBJ1-3; CDR3aa: CASSNRGTAGNTIYF
v_gene: TRBV6-1; j_gene: TRBJ2-1; CDR3aa: CASRRLAGGNEQFF
v_gene: TRBV3-1; j_gene: TRBJ2-1; CDR3aa: CASSHGGSKGEQFF
v_gene: TRBV2; j_gene: TRBJ1-1; CDR3aa: CASLGQGSAEAFF
v_gene: TRBV12-3/TRBV12-4; j_gene: TRBJ2-2; CDR3aa: CASSPTSGGGELFF
v_gene: TRBV10-1; j_gene: TRBJ2-3; CDR3aa: CASSELAGGSDTQYF
v_gene: TRBV30; j_gene: TRBJ2-7; CDR3aa: CAWSVRDRGRYEQYF
v_gene: TRBV20-1; j_gene: TRBJ2-4; CDR3aa: CSAKTGSSKNIQYF
v_gene: TRBV27; j_gene: TRBJ1-2; CDR3aa: CASRRDAYGYTF
v_gene: TRBV7-3; j_gene: TRBJ2-2; CDR3aa: CASSPGDHTGELFF
v_gene: TRBV4-3; j_gene: TRBJ2-1; CDR3aa: CASSQDRAGGPHEQFF
v_gene: TRBV6-5; j_gene: TRBJ2-1; CDR3aa: CASSYLTGGLGNEQFF
v_gene: TRBV25-1; j_gene: TRBJ2-1; CDR3aa: CASSPRTYNEQFF
v_gene: TRBV29-1; j_gene: TRBJ1-5; CDR3aa: CSAGQGSGQPQHF
v_gene: TRBV24-1; j_gene: TRBJ2-1; CDR3aa: CATSDRDSSDEQFF
v_gene: TRBV4-2; j_gene: TRBJ1-1; CDR3aa: CASSLVLDREAFF
v_gene: TRBV18; j_gene: TRBJ1-2; CDR3aa: CASSPGLQNYGYTF
v_gene: TRBV18; j_gene: TRBJ2-1; CDR3aa: CASSPAGLAYNEQFF
v_gene: TRBV12-3/TRBV12-4; j_gene: TRBJ2-1; CDR3aa: CDRACRTDLYNEQFF
v_gene: TRBV7-2; j_gene: TRBJ2-5; CDR3aa: CASSLGGAVETQYF
v_gene: TRBV5-6; j_gene: TRBJ1-5; CDR3aa: CASSTRDLLNQPQHF
v_gene: TRBV27; j_gene: TRBJ1-1; CDR3aa: CASRTAGGGAFF